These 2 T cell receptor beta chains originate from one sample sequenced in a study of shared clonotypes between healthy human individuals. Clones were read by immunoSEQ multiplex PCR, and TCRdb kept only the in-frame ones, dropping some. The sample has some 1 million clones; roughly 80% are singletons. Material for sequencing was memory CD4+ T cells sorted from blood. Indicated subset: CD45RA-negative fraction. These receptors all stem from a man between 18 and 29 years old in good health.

DNA of the CDR3: TGTGCCATCGCTGAAGGACAAAACTATGGCTACACCTTC. Translating gives CAIAEGQNYGYTF. The chain links TRBV10-3 to TRBJ1-2; TRBD1 might be the D (5 bases). Germline loops: CDR1 ENHRY, CDR2 SYGVKD. The V and J ends lost 8 bases and 2 bases respectively, with 12 bases between them. The CDR3 sequence is 13 residues long.

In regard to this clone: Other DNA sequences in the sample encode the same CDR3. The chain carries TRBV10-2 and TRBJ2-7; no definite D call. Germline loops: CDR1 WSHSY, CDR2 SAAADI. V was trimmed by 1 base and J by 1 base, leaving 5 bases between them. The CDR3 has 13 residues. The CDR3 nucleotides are TGCGCCAGCAGTGAGTGGGGTTCCTACGAGCAGTACTTC. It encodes CASSEWGSYEQYF.